The following is a TCR beta chain sequence with its context. Its target is not known. The CDR3 sequence is 16 residues long. V was pared by 4 bases and J by 4 bases, with 9 bases of the junction left unmatched. Germline CDR1 reads SNHLY; CDR2 reads FYNNEI. The sample originates from a study of cytomegalovirus exposure and HLA in healthy donors. Study observations and caveats: According to the study, roughly 180 TCR beta chains were cytomegalovirus-associated. Later analysis found that TCR beta chains associated with HLA were more clonally expanded than other, equally common chains.

PCR amplification relied on 60 Vbeta primers (plus 13 Jbeta primers). The data were produced by immunoSEQ multiplex PCR, yet TCRdb's version contains in-frame clones alone and is incomplete. The sample yields some 130,000 clones, roughly three quarters seen once. This chain connects TRBV2 to TRBJ2-5; the match to TRBD2 covers 10 bases. Material for sequencing was PBMCs. The sequence was obtained from a man in his forties or fifties in good health and CMV-seronegative. The CDR3 sequence is CASSAQRGGLGETQYF. Written as DNA, the CDR3 is TGTGCCAGCAGTGCCCAGCGGGGGGGCTTAGGAGAGACCCAGTACTTC.